The 11 T cell receptor beta chains below come from one sample, sequenced in a study of T cells after yellow fever vaccination. TCRdb redid the calling of the 5' RACE reads with MiXCR, one entry per CDR3 protein. The sample lists approximately 85,000 distinct CDR3 sequences, about an eighth seen once, with around 24% in the top ten. The sample consisted of CD8+ T cells not binding an NS4B(214-222) dextramer, sorted from PBMCs, taken approximately 20 days after the first yellow fever vaccination. These receptors were obtained from a man between 18 and 29 years old who received the YFV17D yellow fever vaccine.

This clonotype was counted between two and nine times. DNA of the CDR3: TGCAGCGTTCAGAAGCACAGCATGAACACTGAAGCTTTCTTT. Amino acid sequence: CSVQKHSMNTEAFF. J is TRBJ1-1 and V is TRBV29-1; no firm D call. This CDR3 comprises 14 residues. With 5 bases removed from V and 0 bases from J, the gap between germline ends came to 13 bases. Germline CDR1 and CDR2: SQVTM and ANQGSEA.

This clonotype was recorded at least ten times. The rearrangement links TRBV20-1 to TRBJ2-7, with 8 nucleotides matching TRBD2. After removal of 6 bases from V and 3 bases from J, the junction contained 10 bases not matched to a gene. CDR3 size: 14 residues. The germline CDR1 and CDR2 sequences are DFQATT and SNEGSKA (reference sequence). CDR3 loop: CSAPRGTSVYEQYV. CDR3 bases: TGCAGTGCACCCCGGGGGACTAGTGTCTACGAGCAGTACGTC.

The chain recombines TRBV28 with TRBJ1-5; D gene unclear. CDR3 length: 14 residues. Trimming left V 6 bases short and J 2 bases short, with 11 bases between. The germline V gene has CDR1 MDHEN and CDR2 SYDVKM. In nucleotides, the CDR3 is TGTGCCAGCAGAGTAGACGGGGGCAATCAGCCCCAGCATTTT. Its protein is CASRVDGGNQPQHF.

V gene TRBV6-2 or TRBV6-3 combines with J gene TRBJ2-7; D remains ambiguous. V was shortened by 7 bases and J by 0 bases, with 7 bases between the two germline ends. The CDR3 extends over 12 amino acids. The germline V gene encodes CDR1 MNHEY and CDR2 SVGEGT. The CDR3, as DNA: TGTGCCAGCACAGGTCCCTCCTACGAGCAGTACTTC. Encoded protein: CASTGPSYEQYF.

This sequence joins TRBV20-1 and TRBJ1-5; TRBD1 matches at 10 bases. CDR1 is DFQATT, CDR2 SNEGSKA, per germline (reference sequence). V was pared by 1 base and J by 5 bases, with 5 bases of the junction left unmatched. CDR3 length: 15 residues. The CDR3 DNA is TGCAGTGCTAGAGCGGACAGGGGGTATCATCAGCCCCAGCATTTT. Protein sequence: CSARADRGYHQPQHF.

There are many counts of this clonotype. V and J are TRBV7-6 and TRBJ1-6, with TRBD1 as a possible D gene (5 bases). V lost 2 bases, J lost 10 bases, and 15 bases lay in between. The CDR3 is 15 residues long. The germline gives CDR1 SGHVS, CDR2 FNYEAQ. As DNA, the CDR3 is TGTGCCAGCAGCTTATTCCCGGGGGAAGGATCACCCCTCCACTTT. Amino acids: CASSLFPGEGSPLHF. Combining the CDR3 with reference TRBV7-6 and TRBJ1-6 gives the whole variable domain GAGVSQSPRYKVTKRGQDVALRCDPISGHVSLYWYRQALGQGPEFLTYFNYEAQQDKSGLPNDRFSAERPEGSISTLTIQRTEQRDSAMYRCASSLFPGEGSPLHFGNGTRLTVT.

There are many counts of this clonotype. The CDR3 DNA sequence: TGCAGTGCTAGAGATGATTTGGAAGGGAAGGGCTACGAGCAGTACTTC. This translates into CSARDDLEGKGYEQYF. V gene TRBV20-1 combines with J gene TRBJ2-7; unclear D gene. This CDR3 comprises 16 residues. Trimming shortened V by 0 bases and J by 3 bases, and 18 bases separated the two germline ends. Per the germline V gene, CDR1 is DFQATT and CDR2 is SNEGSKA (reference sequence).

V and J are TRBV6-5 and TRBJ1-1; a weak D match, TRBD1 (5 bases). The CDR3 runs 18 residues. Trimming pared 0 bases from V and 4 bases from J, leaving 21 bases between. CDR1 is MNHEY, CDR2 SVGAGI, per germline. The CDR3 region has the DNA TGTGCCAGCAGTTACTCAGTTCAGGGACTGAGCGGGAGCACTGAAGCTTTCTTT. This codes for CASSYSVQGLSGSTEAFF.

V gene TRBV29-1 combines with J gene TRBJ2-5; TRBD2 might be the D (5 bases). Trimming left V 2 bases short and J 5 bases short, with 9 bases between. This CDR3 has 12 residues. The V gene's germline CDR1 is SQVTM and CDR2 ANQGSEA. The CDR3 sequence: CSVELGEETQYF. The CDR3 region has the DNA TGCAGCGTTGAACTCGGGGAGGAGACCCAGTACTTC.

The chain uses TRBV21-1 and TRBJ1-6; the table's D call, TRBD1, was not checked against the DNA. TRBV21-1 is a pseudogene. This CDR3 spans 15 amino acids. Here the CDR3 DNA reads TGTGCCAGCAGCAATAAAACAGGGGGCACTTCACCCCTCCACTTT. It translates to CASSNKTGGTSPLHF.

This clonotype was seen at least ten times. This chain uses TRBV20-1 with TRBJ2-5, with 13 bases that match TRBD2. The CDR3 has 14 amino acids. From germline, CDR1 is DFQATT and CDR2 SNEGSKA (reference sequence). The V gene end was trimmed by 7 bases and the J gene end by 2 bases; junction bases not matched to a gene: 4. The CDR3 nucleotides are TGCAGTGAGAAACTAGCGGGGGGGCAAGAGACCCAGTACTTC. Its translation: CSEKLAGGQETQYF.